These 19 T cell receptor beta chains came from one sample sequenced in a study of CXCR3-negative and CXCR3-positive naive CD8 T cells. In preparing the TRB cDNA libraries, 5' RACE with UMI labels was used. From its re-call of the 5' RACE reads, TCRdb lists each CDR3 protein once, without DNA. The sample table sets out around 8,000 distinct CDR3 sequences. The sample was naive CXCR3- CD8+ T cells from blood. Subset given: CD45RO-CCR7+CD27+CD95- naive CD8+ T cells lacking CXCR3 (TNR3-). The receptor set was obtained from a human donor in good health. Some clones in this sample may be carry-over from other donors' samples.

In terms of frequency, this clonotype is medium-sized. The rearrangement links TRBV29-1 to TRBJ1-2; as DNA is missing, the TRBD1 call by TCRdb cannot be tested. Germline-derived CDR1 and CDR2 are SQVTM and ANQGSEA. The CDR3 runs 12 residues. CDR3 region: CSVDTGSDGYTF. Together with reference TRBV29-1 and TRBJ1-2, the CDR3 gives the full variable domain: SAVISQKPSRDICQRGTSLTIQCQVDSQVTMMFWYRQQPGQSLTLIATANQGSEATYESGFVIDKFPISRPNLTFSTLTVSNMSPEDSSIYLCSVDTGSDGYTFGSGTRLTVV.

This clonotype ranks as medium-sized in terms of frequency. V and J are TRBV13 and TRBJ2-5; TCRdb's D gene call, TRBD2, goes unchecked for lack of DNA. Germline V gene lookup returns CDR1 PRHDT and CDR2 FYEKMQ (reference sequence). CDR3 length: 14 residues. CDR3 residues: CASSLGSPGETQYF.

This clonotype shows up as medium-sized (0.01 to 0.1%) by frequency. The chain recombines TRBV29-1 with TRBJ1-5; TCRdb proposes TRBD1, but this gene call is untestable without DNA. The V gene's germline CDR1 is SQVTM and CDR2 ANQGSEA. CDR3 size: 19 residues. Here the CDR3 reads CSVEPRATGTDYSNQPQHF.

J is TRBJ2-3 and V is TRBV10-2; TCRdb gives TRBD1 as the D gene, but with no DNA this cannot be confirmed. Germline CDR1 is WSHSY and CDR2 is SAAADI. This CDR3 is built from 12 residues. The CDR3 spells CASSRPKDTQYF.

CDR3 residues: CSARWGEETQYF. V gene TRBV20-1 combines with J gene TRBJ2-5; no DNA is available, so the TRBD2 call from TCRdb remains unchecked. The CDR3 spans 12 residues. The germline CDR1 and CDR2 sequences are DFQATT and SNEGSKA (reference sequence).

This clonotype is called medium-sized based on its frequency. The CDR3 spells CASSYEGRSISYNEQFF. The rearrangement links TRBV6-2 or TRBV6-3 to TRBJ2-1. This CDR3 has 17 residues. Per the germline V gene, CDR1 is MNHEY and CDR2 is SVGEGT.

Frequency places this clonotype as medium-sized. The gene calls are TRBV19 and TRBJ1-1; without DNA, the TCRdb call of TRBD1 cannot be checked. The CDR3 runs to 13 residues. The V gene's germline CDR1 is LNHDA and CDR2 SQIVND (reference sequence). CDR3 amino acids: CASSPQGYTEAFF.

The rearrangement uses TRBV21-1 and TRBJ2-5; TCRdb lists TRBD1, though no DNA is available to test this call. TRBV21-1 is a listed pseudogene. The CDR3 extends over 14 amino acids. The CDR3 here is CASPAGTGEETQYF.

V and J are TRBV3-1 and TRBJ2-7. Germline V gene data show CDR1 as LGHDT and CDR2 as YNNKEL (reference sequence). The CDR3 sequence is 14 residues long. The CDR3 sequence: CASSQDYSSYEQYF.

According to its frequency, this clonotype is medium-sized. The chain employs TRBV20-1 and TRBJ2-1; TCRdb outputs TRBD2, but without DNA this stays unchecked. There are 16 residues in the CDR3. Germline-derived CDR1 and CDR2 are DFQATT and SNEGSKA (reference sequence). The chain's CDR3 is CSATSYSGARYNEQFF.

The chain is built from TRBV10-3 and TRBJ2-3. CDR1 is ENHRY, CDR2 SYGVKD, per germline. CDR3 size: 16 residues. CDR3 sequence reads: CAISTLSGTSTDTQYF.

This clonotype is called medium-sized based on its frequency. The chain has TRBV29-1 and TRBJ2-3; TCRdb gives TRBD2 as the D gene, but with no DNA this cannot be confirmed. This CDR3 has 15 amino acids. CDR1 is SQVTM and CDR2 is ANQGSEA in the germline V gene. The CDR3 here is CSVERREDPTDTQYF.

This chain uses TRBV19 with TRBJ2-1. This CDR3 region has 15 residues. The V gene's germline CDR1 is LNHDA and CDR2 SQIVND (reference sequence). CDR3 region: CASSIDDSSYNEQFF.

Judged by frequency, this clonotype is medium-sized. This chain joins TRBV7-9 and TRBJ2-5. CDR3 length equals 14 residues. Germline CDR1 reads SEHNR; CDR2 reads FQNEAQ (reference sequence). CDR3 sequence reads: CASSQWNSQETQYF.

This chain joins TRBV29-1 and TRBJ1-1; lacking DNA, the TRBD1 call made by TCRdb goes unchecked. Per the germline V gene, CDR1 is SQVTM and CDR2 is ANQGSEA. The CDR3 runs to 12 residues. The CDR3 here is CSVEDRGTEAFF.

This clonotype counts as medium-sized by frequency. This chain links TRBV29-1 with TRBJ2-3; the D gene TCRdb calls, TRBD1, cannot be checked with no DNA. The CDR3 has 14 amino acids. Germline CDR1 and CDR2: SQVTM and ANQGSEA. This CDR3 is CSVDRDPPHDTQYF.

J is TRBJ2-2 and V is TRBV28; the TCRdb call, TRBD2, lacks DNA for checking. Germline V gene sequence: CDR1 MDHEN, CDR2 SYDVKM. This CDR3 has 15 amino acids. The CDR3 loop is CASSLGREDGGELFF.

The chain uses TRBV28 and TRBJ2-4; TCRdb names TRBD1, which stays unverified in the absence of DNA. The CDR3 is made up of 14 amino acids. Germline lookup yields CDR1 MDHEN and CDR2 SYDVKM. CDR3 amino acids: CASSITGTGDIQYF.

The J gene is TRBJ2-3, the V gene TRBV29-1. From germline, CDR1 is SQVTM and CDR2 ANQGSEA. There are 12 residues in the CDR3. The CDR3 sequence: CSVEVYPDTQYF.